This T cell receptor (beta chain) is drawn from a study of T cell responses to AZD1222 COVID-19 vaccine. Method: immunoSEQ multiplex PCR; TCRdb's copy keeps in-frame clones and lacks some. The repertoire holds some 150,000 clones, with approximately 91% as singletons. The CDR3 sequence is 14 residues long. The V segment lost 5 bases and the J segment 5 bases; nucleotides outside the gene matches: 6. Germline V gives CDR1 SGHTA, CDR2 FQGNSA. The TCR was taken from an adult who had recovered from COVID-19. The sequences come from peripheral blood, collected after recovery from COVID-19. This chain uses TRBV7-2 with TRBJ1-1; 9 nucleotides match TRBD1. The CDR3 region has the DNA TGTGCCAGCAGCCAATATGGACAGGGGACTGAAGCTTTCTTT. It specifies CASSQYGQGTEAFF.